This TCR beta chain was documented in a study of blood T cells in healthy people across ages. The second PCR ran about 6 to 12 cycles with a sample-barcoded 5' primer and J-beta primers. One entry per CDR3 protein, called by TCRdb with MiXCR from the 5' RACE reads. This table has about 720,000 distinct CDR3 sequences, over 20% appearing once. Germline-derived CDR1 and CDR2 are KGHDR and SFDVKD. This CDR3 has 14 residues. Trimming removed 3 bases at V and 5 bases at J, with 12 bases between. The chain recombines TRBV24-1 with TRBJ2-5; a possible D gene is TRBD1 (6 bases). The specimen sequenced was blood. This receptor was taken from a man between 70 and 80 years old in good health. CDR3 sequence: CATSDPAGAETQYF. The CDR3 DNA is TGTGCCACCAGTGATCCAGCAGGGGCGGAGACCCAGTACTTC.